The clone carrying this T cell receptor (beta chain) was observed at least ten times. CDR1 SGHKS and CDR2 YYEKEE come from the germline V gene (reference sequence). V shed 4 bases and J shed 5 bases, with 16 bases lying between them. This CDR3 has 14 residues. Time point denoted: patch test 2, 6 weeks after DPC sensitization. Treatment indicated: therapeutic diphenylcyclopropenone sensitization with weekly scalp DPC. The authors' total RNA extraction used unfractionated whole blood. TCRdb reprocessed the RACE reads via MiXCR and lists one record per CDR3 protein. The sample consists of 80,000 to 100,000 distinct CDR3 sequences, 8.5% to 12% of them appearing once. The data were obtained in a study of human T cells and chemical hapten exposure. Overall study: Upper-back patch tests with 0.01% DPC were read at 6 days.

Sample: whole blood, taken in connection with sensitization to the hapten diphenylcyclopropenone (DPC). The rearrangement joins TRBV5-5 to TRBJ2-7; D remains ambiguous. This clonotype was sampled from a woman aged 50 to 65 with alopecia areata. Some clones in this sample may be carry-over from other donors' samples. For the CDR3, the DNA is TGTGCCAGCAGCCCAGAATGGGGTTCGGACGAGCAGTACTTC. Protein sequence: CASSPEWGSDEQYF.